This T cell receptor (beta chain) was found in a study of blood T cell repertoires in COVID-19. Germline loops: CDR1 SNHLY, CDR2 FYNNEI. The CDR3 is 15 amino acids. V was pared by 8 bases and J by 6 bases, with 14 bases of the junction left unmatched. Produced via immunoSEQ multiplex PCR; TCRdb's table is partial and in-frame only. The sample carries about 120,000 clones, nearly 90% recorded once. This receptor was obtained from an older woman with COVID-19, enrolled during active disease. Sequencing was carried out using peripheral blood. The rearrangement uses TRBV2 and TRBJ1-2, with TRBD1 matching 8 bases. The CDR3 DNA is TGTGCCAGCTTGGACAGGGAGTCAGCTATTGATGGCTACACCTTC. Translating gives CASLDRESAIDGYTF.